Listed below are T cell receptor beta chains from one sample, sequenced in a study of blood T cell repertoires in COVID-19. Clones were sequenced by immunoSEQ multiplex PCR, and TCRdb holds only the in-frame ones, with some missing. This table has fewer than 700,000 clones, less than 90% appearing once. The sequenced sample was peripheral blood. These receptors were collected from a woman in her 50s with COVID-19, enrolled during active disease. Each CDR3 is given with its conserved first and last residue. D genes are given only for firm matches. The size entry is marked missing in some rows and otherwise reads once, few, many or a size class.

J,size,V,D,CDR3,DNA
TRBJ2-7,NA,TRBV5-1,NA,CASGASDSEGEQYF,TGCGCCAGCGGGGCATCAGACTCGGAGGGGGAGCAGTACTTC
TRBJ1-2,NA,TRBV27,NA,CASSGRDTYGYTF,TGTGCCAGCAGCGGACGGGATACGTATGGCTACACCTTC
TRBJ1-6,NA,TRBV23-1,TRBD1,CASRRGPVGNSPLHF,TGCGCCAGCAGGAGGGGGCCCGTCGGTAATTCACCCCTCCACTTT
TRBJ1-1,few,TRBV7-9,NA,CASSHGGAEAFF,TGTGCCAGCAGCCACGGGGGGGCTGAAGCTTTCTTT
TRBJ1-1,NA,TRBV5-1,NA,CASSLGGRDTEAFF,TGCGCCAGCAGCTTGGGGGGGCGGGACACTGAAGCTTTCTTT
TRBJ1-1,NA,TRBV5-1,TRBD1,CASGDSMNTEAFF,TGCGCCAGCGGGGACAGCATGAACACTGAAGCTTTCTTT
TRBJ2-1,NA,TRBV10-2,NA,CASRAGAPYNEQFF,TGCGCCAGCAGAGCAGGGGCCCCTTACAATGAGCAGTTCTTC
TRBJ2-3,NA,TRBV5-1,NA,CASSSVDTQYF,TGCGCCAGCAGCTCCGTGGATACGCAGTATTTT
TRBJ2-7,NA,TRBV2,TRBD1,CASSPTWGQGGLSEQYF,TGTGCCAGCAGTCCCACGTGGGGACAGGGAGGCCTTAGCGAGCAGTACTTC
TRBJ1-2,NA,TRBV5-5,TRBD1,CASSRGQGEGGYTF,TGTGCCAGCAGCCGGGGACAGGGGGAGGGTGGCTACACCTTC
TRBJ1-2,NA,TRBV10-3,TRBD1,CAITQPQTGRSGYTF,TGTGCCATCACTCAACCCCAGACAGGGAGGAGCGGCTACACCTTC
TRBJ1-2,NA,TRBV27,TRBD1,CASRGQGNYGYTF,TGTGCCAGCAGGGGACAGGGGAACTATGGCTACACCTTC
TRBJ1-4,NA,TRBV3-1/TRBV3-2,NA,CASSQGGYEKLFF,TGTGCCAGCAGCCAAGGGGGCTATGAAAAACTGTTTTTT
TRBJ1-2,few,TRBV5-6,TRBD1,CASSLKHRGPGYTF,TGTGCCAGCAGCTTGAAGCACAGGGGGCCAGGCTACACCTTC
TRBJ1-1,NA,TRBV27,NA,CASSPPPGQNILSEAFF,TGTGCCAGCAGTCCCCCACCGGGACAAAATATACTCTCTGAAGCTTTCTTT
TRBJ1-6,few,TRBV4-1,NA,CASSPRGQPNSPLHF,TGCGCCAGCAGCCCGCGGGGGCAGCCTAATTCACCCCTCCACTTT
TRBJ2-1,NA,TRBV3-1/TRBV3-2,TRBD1,CASSQNRGSYNEQFF,TGTGCCAGCAGCCAAAACAGGGGATCCTACAATGAGCAGTTCTTC
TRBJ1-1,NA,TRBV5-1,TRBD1,CASDWTGNTEAFF,TGCGCCAGCGACTGGACAGGGAACACTGAAGCTTTCTTT
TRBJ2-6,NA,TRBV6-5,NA,CASVALNPGANVLTF,TGTGCCAGCGTAGCCCTAAACCCTGGGGCCAACGTCCTGACTTTC
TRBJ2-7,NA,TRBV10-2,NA,CASSEPEGAGSYEQYF,TGCGCCAGCAGTGAGCCTGAGGGGGCGGGATCCTACGAGCAGTACTTC
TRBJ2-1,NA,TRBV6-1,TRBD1,CASSDYAGQGYNEQFF,TGTGCCAGCAGTGACTACGCGGGACAGGGTTATAATGAGCAGTTCTTC
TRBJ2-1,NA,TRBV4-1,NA,CASSQDSGIGNEQFF,TGCGCCAGCAGCCAAGATTCCGGGATTGGGAATGAGCAGTTCTTC
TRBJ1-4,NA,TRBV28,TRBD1,CASSPGQGGEKLFF,TGTGCCAGCAGCCCCGGACAGGGTGGCGAAAAACTGTTTTTT
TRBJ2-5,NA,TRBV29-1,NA,CSVEPGIARETQYF,TGCAGCGTTGAACCCGGGATAGCTCGGGAGACCCAGTACTTC
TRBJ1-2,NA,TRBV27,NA,CASSLTQGSGYTF,TGTGCCAGCAGTTTAACGCAGGGGAGTGGCTACACCTTC
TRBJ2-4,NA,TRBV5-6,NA,CASSLGPLAKNIQYF,TGTGCCAGCAGCTTGGGGCCGCTAGCCAAAAACATTCAGTACTTC
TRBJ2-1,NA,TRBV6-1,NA,CASSEEGGRSEQFF,TGTGCCAGCAGTGAAGAGGGGGGGAGGAGTGAGCAGTTCTTC
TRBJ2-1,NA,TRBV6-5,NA,CASSYPGEINEQFF,TGTGCCAGCAGTTACCCTGGAGAGATCAATGAGCAGTTCTTC
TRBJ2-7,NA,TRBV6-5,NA,CASSLYEQYF,TGTGCCAGCAGTCTATACGAGCAGTACTTC
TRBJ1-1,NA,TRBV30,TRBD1,CAWSSGTATTPFF,TGTGCCTGGAGTTCTGGGACAGCGACGACTCCGTTCTTT
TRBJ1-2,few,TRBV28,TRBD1,CASTIDRAYYGYTF,TGTGCCAGCACTATAGACAGGGCTTACTATGGCTACACCTTC
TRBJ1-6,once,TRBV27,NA,CASSPLGQGVAPLHF,TGTGCCAGCAGTCCCCTGGGGCAGGGTGTCGCACCCCTCCACTTT
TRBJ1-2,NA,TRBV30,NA,CAWSVQGSYYGYTF,TGTGCCTGGAGTGTACAGGGAAGCTACTATGGCTACACCTTC
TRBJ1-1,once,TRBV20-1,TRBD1,CSAVQGVAFF,TGCAGTGCTGTACAGGGGGTAGCTTTCTTT